These 19 T cell receptor beta chains share one sample of origin, sequenced in a study of resident and recirculating memory T cells in vitiligo. The method was immunoSEQ multiplex PCR; TCRdb's version includes in-frame clones alone and lacks a portion of them. The sample gives 75,000 to 85,000 clones, 92% of which show up once; more than 4.5% is in the top ten. What was sequenced was blood. These receptors came from a male donor with vitiligo.

The chain combines TRBV14 with TRBJ2-3; TRBD2 matches at 11 bases. The V segment lost 4 bases and the J segment 4 bases; nucleotides outside the gene matches: 4. The germline CDR1 and CDR2 sequences are SGHDN and FVKESK. The CDR3 consists of 15 residues. The CDR3 region has the DNA TGTGCCAGCAGCCGAACTAGCGGGAGTCCAGATACGCAGTATTTT. Translating gives CASSRTSGSPDTQYF.

The rearrangement uses TRBV7-9 and TRBJ2-5, with D perhaps matching TRBD2 (5 bases). The V end was cut by 3 bases, the J end by 3 bases, with 14 bases between. This CDR3 region has 15 residues. Germline-derived CDR1 and CDR2 are SEHNR and FQNEAQ (reference sequence). CDR3 coding DNA: TGTGCCAGCAGCTTTTCGGAGGACGTTAAAGAGACCCAGTACTTC. It encodes CASSFSEDVKETQYF. The complete variable domain, with remaining parts taken from reference TRBV7-9 and TRBJ2-5, reads DTGVSQNPRHKITKRGQNVTFRCDPISEHNRLYWYRQTLGQGPEFLTYFQNEAQLEKSRLLSDRFSAERPKGSFSTLEIQRTEQGDSAMYLCASSFSEDVKETQYFGPGTRLLVL.

The table lists this clone with a count of one. The chain has TRBV4-2 and TRBJ2-3; TRBD2 matches 10 bases. CDR3 length equals 16 residues. J was trimmed by 1 base and V by 0 bases; bases with no gene match: 1. Germline V gene sequence: CDR1 LGHNA, CDR2 YNFKEQ. The CDR3, as DNA: TGTGCCAGCAGCCAAGATGGGACTAGCGGCACAGATACGCAGTATTTT. Amino acids: CASSQDGTSGTDTQYF.

The V call is TRBV30, the J call TRBJ2-5; D may be TRBD2 (5 bases). The J call may be incorrect, as the DNA end agrees better with TRBJ2-7. Germline-derived CDR1 and CDR2 are GTSNPN and SVGIG (reference sequence). This CDR3 region has 13 residues. The CDR3 spells CAWSVRDSYEQYF. The DNA of the CDR3 is TGTGCCTGGAGTGTACGGGACTCCTACGAGCAGTACTTC.

The rearrangement uses TRBV28 and TRBJ2-1; TRBD2 aligns across 9 bases. V lost 7 bases and J lost 2; bases outside the gene matches: 3. The CDR3 covers 14 residues. The germline V gene encodes CDR1 MDHEN and CDR2 SYDVKM. The CDR3 spells CASTTSGAYNEQFF. DNA for the CDR3: TGTGCCAGCACGACTAGCGGCGCCTACAATGAGCAGTTCTTC.

This chain uses TRBV7-2 with TRBJ2-7, with D possibly TRBD2 on 6 matching bases. The germline V gene encodes CDR1 SGHTA and CDR2 FQGNSA. Trimming took off 5 bases at V and 13 bases at J, with 21 bases between the two ends. The CDR3 runs 13 residues. CDR3 nucleotides: TGTGCCAGCAGCCGCCTTCCGGGACTCCTGGGTTACTTC. It codes for CASSRLPGLLGYF.

The J gene is TRBJ2-1, the V gene TRBV5-1; the D is unclear. This CDR3 spans 12 amino acids. V was shortened by 4 bases and J by 8 bases, with 10 bases between the two germline ends. The germline CDR1 and CDR2 sequences are SGHRS and YFSETQ. The CDR3 loop is CASSSKVHEQFF. The CDR3 DNA reads TGCGCCAGCAGCAGCAAAGTGCATGAGCAGTTCTTC.

J is TRBJ2-7 and V is TRBV27, with TRBD2 matching 9 bases. The CDR3 length is 16 residues. Germline CDR1 MNHEY, CDR2 SMNVEV (reference sequence). J was trimmed by 4 bases and V by 3 bases; bases with no gene match: 10. The CDR3, as DNA: TGTGCCAGCAGTTTGGGTGGCGGGAGGGCCGGGTACGAGCAGTACTTC. Translation: CASSLGGGRAGYEQYF.

This clone was recorded a few times. CDR3 bases: TGTGCCTCGAACAGGGCAACTAATGAAAAACTGTTTTTT. This translates into CASNRATNEKLFF. V usage is TRBV2 and J usage is TRBJ1-4; D is possibly TRBD1 (6 bases). Trimming took off 11 bases at V and 0 bases at J, with 10 bases between the two ends. The CDR3 runs 13 residues. CDR1 SNHLY and CDR2 FYNNEI come from the germline V gene.

The gene calls are TRBV18 and TRBJ1-1; 7 positions match TRBD1. Losses at the gene ends were 3 bases for V and 1 base for J; bases not matched to a gene: 2. This CDR3 comprises 14 residues. CDR1 is KGHSH, CDR2 LQKENI, per germline. This chain's CDR3 is CASSPRTGNTEAFF. The CDR3 DNA reads TGTGCCAGCTCACCCCGGACAGGGAACACTGAAGCTTTCTTT.

This sequence joins TRBV19 and TRBJ2-1; D is possibly TRBD2 (7 bases). The CDR3 contains 17 residues. The V end was cut by 5 bases, the J end by 0 bases, with 17 bases between. Germline lookup yields CDR1 LNHDA and CDR2 SQIVND (reference sequence). CDR3 nucleotides: TGTGCCAGTAGTTCCTGGACTAGGGGGAGCTCCTACAATGAGCAGTTCTTC. Its protein is CASSSWTRGSSYNEQFF.

The table lists this clone with a few counts. This sequence joins TRBV4-1 and TRBJ2-7; D is undetermined. Trimming removed 4 bases at V and 6 bases at J, with 16 bases between. The CDR3 is made up of 14 amino acids. From germline, CDR1 is MGHRA and CDR2 YSYEKL. CDR3: CASSPRWVPGEQYF. The CDR3 DNA reads as TGCGCCAGCAGCCCCAGGTGGGTCCCTGGCGAGCAGTACTTC.

The CDR3 region is CASSFRTGPQETQYF. CDR3 bases: TGTGCCAGCAGCTTCAGGACAGGCCCACAAGAGACCCAGTACTTC. V and J are TRBV7-2 and TRBJ2-5; 7 positions match TRBD1. CDR3 length equals 15 residues. The V and J ends lost 3 bases and 2 bases, in that order; junction bases with no gene match: 6. CDR1 and CDR2 (germline): SGHTA, FQGNSA.

This chain uses TRBV19 with TRBJ2-7, with 8 bases aligning to TRBD2. The V gene end was trimmed by 5 bases and the J gene end by 5 bases; junction bases not matched to a gene: 11. The CDR3 has 15 residues. Germline assignment: CDR1 LNHDA and CDR2 SQIVND (reference sequence). For the CDR3, the DNA is TGTGCCAGTAGTCCCACCGGGACTAGTTTCCACGAGCAGTACTTC. Its translation: CASSPTGTSFHEQYF.

The gene calls are TRBV27 and TRBJ2-2; 7 nucleotides align to TRBD2. Germline trimming cut 7 bases from V and 5 bases from J; bases unmatched to any gene: 13. This CDR3 comprises 16 residues. CDR1 is MNHEY, CDR2 SMNVEV, per germline (reference sequence). CDR3 sequence reads: CASISRRLAATGELFF. CDR3 sequence (DNA): TGTGCCAGCATTTCTAGAAGACTAGCAGCTACCGGGGAGCTGTTTTTT.

J is TRBJ2-1 and V is TRBV9; D may be TRBD2 (6 bases). Germline CDR1 SGDLS, CDR2 YYNGEE. V dropped 0 bases and J dropped 2 bases, with 9 bases sitting between them. CDR3 length: 15 residues. The CDR3 DNA is TGTGCCAGCAGCGTAGGCGGGAACGCCTACAATGAGCAGTTCTTC. It encodes CASSVGGNAYNEQFF.

The genes are TRBV28 and TRBJ2-7; D is uncertain. The CDR3 length is 12 residues. The germline CDR1 and CDR2 sequences are MDHEN and SYDVKM. V was trimmed by 5 bases and J by 5 bases, leaving 10 bases between them. CDR3 in DNA: TGTGCCAGCAGTCCGCCTAAGCACGAGCAGTACTTC. Translated: CASSPPKHEQYF.

The V gene is TRBV9, the J gene TRBJ1-5, with 10 bases fitting TRBD1. The CDR3 has 16 residues. V lost 3 bases to trimming and J lost 4 bases; unmatched junction nucleotides: 7. Germline V gene sequence: CDR1 SGDLS, CDR2 YYNGEE. CDR3 sequence: CASSADGTGANQPQHF. The CDR3 bases are TGTGCCAGCAGCGCTGACGGGACAGGGGCGAATCAGCCCCAGCATTTT.

This chain connects TRBV6-1 to TRBJ1-3; 9 bases match TRBD1. This CDR3 region has 15 residues. The V gene end was trimmed by 5 bases and the J gene end by 3 bases; junction bases not matched to a gene: 5. Looked up from germline, CDR1 is MNHNS and CDR2 is SASEGT. CDR3 sequence: CASSWGQGGGNTIYF. The DNA for the CDR3 is TGTGCCAGCAGTTGGGGACAGGGTGGTGGAAACACCATATATTTT.